These 2 T cell receptor beta chains originate from one sample sequenced in a study of blood T cell repertoires in COVID-19. TCRdb's copy holds only in-frame clones and misses some; the assay was immunoSEQ multiplex PCR. The sample shows fewer than 350,000 clones, around 84% of them seen only once. The sample comprised PBMCs or T cells enriched from blood (not recorded which). The source of these receptors is a woman aged 45-59 years who had recovered from COVID-19.

V and J are TRBV10-3 and TRBJ1-2; the D is unclear. The CDR3 runs 13 residues. Trimming removed 10 bases from V and 2 bases from J, with 14 bases in between. From germline, CDR1 is ENHRY and CDR2 SYGVKD. The CDR3 here is CATFNAQNYGYTF. CDR3 in DNA: TGTGCCACCTTCAATGCACAGAACTATGGCTACACCTTC.

The chain uses TRBV7-6 and TRBJ2-5, with D uncertain. Germline V gene sequence: CDR1 SGHVS, CDR2 FNYEAQ. Deletions cut 5 bases from V and 2 bases from J, with 15 bases between. This CDR3 region has 15 residues. As DNA, the CDR3 is TGTGCCAGCAGCCTAGGCCCAGGTCTGCAAGAGACCCAGTACTTC. This encodes CASSLGPGLQETQYF.